A single TCR beta chain is shown here with its context. The antigen remains unidentified. Using immunoSEQ multiplex PCR, the repertoire was profiled, and TCRdb retains in-frame clones only, with some absent. In the table there are approximately 100,000 clones, approximately 88% of which are singletons. The data originate from a study of T cell responses to AZD1222 COVID-19 vaccine. The CDR3 runs 14 residues. Per germline, CDR1 SGHNT and CDR2 YYREEE (reference sequence). V lost 4 bases, J lost 4 bases, and 15 bases lay in between. Findings of the study overall: Across spike, vaccine-associated CD4 TCRs were found, dominant at 160-218 and 743-854. Among those given AZD1222, only five or six were seropositive at baseline. When two AZD1222 doses had been given, Spike-specific TCR breadth and depth rose. Donor demographics were predominantly white British with a female majority; clonal diversity may be underestimated.

The rearrangement links TRBV5-4 to TRBJ2-7; D tentatively fits TRBD1 or TRBD2 (5 bases each). The clonotype originates from an adult in good health. This specimen consisted of peripheral blood, obtained on day 0 of AZD1222 vaccination. In nucleotides, the CDR3 is TGTGCCAGCAGCCCGGTTCCCGGGGCTTACGAGCAGTACTTC. Protein product: CASSPVPGAYEQYF.